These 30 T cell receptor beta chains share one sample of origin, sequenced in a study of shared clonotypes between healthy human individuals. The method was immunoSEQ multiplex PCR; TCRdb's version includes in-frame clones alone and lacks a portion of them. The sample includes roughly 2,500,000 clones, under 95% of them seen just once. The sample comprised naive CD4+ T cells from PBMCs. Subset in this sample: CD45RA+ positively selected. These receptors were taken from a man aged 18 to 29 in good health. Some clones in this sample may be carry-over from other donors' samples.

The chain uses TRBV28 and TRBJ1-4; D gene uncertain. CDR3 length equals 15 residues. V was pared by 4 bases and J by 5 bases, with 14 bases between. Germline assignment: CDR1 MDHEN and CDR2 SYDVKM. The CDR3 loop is CASSSVGIQNEKLFF. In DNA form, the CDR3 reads TGTGCCAGCAGTTCCGTAGGTATCCAAAATGAAAAACTGTTTTTT. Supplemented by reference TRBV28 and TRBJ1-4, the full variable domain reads DVKVTQSSRYLVKRTGEKVFLECVQDMDHENMFWYRQDPGLGLRLIYFSYDVKMKEKGDIPEGYSVSREKKERFSLILESASTNQTSMYLCASSSVGIQNEKLFFGSGTQLSVL.

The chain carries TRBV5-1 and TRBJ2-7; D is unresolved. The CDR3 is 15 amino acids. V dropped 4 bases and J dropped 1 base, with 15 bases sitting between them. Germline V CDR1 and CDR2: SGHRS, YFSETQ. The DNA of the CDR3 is TGCGCCAGCAGCCGGGCCCCCTCCGCTTCCTACGAGCAGTACTTC. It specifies CASSRAPSASYEQYF.

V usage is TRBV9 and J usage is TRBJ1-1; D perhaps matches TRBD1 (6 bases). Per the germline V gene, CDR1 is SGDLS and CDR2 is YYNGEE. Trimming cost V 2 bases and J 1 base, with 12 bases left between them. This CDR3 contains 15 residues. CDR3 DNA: TGTGCCAGCAGCGTTTCCGGGACACCGAACACTGAAGCTTTCTTT. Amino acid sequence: CASSVSGTPNTEAFF.

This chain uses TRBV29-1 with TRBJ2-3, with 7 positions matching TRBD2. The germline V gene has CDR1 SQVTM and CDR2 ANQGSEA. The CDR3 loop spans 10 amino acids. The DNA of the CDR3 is TGCAGTGCGGGGGTAGATACGCAGTATTTT. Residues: CSAGVDTQYF.

Written as DNA, the CDR3 is TGTGCCAGCAGCCTCAGGACAGATTACAATGAGCAGTTCTTC. The encoded protein is CASSLRTDYNEQFF. The chain combines TRBV9 with TRBJ2-1, with D possibly being TRBD1 (6 bases). V lost 4 bases and J 4 bases, leaving 12 bases between the germline ends. Germline CDR1 and CDR2: SGDLS and YYNGEE. The CDR3 spans 14 residues.

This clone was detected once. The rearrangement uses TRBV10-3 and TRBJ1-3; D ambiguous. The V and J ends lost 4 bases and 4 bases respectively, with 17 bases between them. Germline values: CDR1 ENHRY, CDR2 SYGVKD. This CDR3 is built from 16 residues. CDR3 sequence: CAISGQAVQIGNTIYF. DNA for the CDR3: TGTGCCATCAGTGGGCAGGCAGTACAAATCGGAAACACCATATATTTT.

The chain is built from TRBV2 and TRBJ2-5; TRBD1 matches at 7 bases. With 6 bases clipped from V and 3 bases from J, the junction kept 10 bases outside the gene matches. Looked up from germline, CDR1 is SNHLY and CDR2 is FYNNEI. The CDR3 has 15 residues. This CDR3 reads CASRRTGLDKETQYF. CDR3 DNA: TGTGCCAGCAGGAGGACAGGATTGGACAAAGAGACCCAGTACTTC.

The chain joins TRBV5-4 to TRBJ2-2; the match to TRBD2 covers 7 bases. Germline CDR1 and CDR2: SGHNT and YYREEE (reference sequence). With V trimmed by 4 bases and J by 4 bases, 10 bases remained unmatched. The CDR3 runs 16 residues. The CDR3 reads CASSPRGGSRTGELFF. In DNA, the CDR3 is TGTGCCAGCAGCCCTCGAGGCGGGAGCCGCACCGGGGAGCTGTTTTTT.

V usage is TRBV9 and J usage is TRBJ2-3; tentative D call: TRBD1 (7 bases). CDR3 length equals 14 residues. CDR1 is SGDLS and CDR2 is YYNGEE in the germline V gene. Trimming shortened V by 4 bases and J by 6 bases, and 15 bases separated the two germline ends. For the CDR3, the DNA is TGTGCCAGCAGCCCTCAAGCAGGGGGGGATACGCAGTATTTT. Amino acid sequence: CASSPQAGGDTQYF.

In DNA, the CDR3 is TGTGCCAGCAGCTTAGCGTCAGAAACTGAAGCTTTCTTT. Its protein is CASSLASETEAFF. The rearrangement links TRBV7-9 to TRBJ1-1; D unresolved. Between the trimmed V and J ends, which lost 0 bases and 5 bases, there was a span of 7 bases. From germline, CDR1 is SEHNR and CDR2 FQNEAQ (reference sequence). The CDR3 extends over 13 amino acids. Looking up the rest from reference TRBV7-9 and TRBJ1-1 gives the full variable domain: DTGVSQNPRHKITKRGQNVTFRCDPISEHNRLYWYRQTLGQGPEFLTYFQNEAQLEKSRLLSDRFSAERPKGSFSTLEIQRTEQGDSAMYLCASSLASETEAFFGQGTRLTVV.

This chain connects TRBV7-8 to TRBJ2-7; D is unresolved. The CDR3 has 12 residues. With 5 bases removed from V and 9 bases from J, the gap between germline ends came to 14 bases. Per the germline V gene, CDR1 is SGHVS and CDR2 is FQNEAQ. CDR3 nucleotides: TGTGCCAGCAGCCCGACTTCATTCGGGCAGTACTTC. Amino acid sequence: CASSPTSFGQYF. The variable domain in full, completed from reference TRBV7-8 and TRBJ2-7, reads GAGVSQSPRYKVAKRGQDVALRCDPISGHVSLFWYQQALGQGPEFLTYFQNEAQLDKSGLPSDRFFAERPEGSVSTLKIQRTQQEDSAVYLCASSPTSFGQYFGPGTRLTVT.

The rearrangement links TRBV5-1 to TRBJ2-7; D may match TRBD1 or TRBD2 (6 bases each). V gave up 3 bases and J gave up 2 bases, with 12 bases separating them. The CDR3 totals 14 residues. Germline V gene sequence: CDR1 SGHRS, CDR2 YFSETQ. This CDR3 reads CASSSGGRTYEQYF. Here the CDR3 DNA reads TGCGCCAGCAGCTCCGGGGGCAGAACCTACGAGCAGTACTTC. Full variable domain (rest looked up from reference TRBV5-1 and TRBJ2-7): KAGVTQTPRYLIKTRGQQVTLSCSPISGHRSVSWYQQTPGQGLQFLFEYFSETQRNKGNFPGRFSGRQFSNSRSEMNVSTLELGDSALYLCASSSGGRTYEQYFGPGTRLTVT.

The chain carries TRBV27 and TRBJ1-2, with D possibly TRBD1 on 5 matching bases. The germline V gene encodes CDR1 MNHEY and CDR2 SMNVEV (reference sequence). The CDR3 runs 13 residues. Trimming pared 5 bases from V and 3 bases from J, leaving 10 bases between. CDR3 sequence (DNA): TGTGCCAGCAGTCCCGACAGATACTATGGCTACACCTTC. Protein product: CASSPDRYYGYTF.

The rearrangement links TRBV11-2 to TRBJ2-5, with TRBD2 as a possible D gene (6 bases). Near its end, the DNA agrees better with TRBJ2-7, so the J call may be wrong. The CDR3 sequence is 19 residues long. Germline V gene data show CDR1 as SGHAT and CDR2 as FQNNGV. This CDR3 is CASSLESLFEGGPPYEQYF. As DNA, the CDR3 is TGTGCCAGCAGCTTAGAATCTTTATTTGAGGGAGGCCCTCCTTACGAGCAGTACTTC.

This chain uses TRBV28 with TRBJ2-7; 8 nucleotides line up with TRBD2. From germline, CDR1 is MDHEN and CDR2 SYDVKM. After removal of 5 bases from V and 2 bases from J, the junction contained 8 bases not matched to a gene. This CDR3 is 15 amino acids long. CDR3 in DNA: TGTGCCAGCAGTCCCCCGACTAGCGCCGCCTACGAGCAGTACTTC. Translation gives CASSPPTSAAYEQYF.

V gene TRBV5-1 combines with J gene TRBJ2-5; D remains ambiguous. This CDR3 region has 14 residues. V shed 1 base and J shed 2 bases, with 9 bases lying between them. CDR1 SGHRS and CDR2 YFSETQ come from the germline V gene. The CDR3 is CASSLMAAQETQYF. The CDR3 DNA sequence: TGCGCCAGCAGCTTGATGGCAGCACAAGAGACCCAGTACTTC.

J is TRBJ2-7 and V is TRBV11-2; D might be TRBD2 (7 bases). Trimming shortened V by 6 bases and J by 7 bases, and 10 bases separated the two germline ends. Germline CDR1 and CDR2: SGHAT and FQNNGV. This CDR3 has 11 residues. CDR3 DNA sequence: TGTGCCAGCAGGGGAGGGACAGAGCAGTACTTC. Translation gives CASRGGTEQYF.

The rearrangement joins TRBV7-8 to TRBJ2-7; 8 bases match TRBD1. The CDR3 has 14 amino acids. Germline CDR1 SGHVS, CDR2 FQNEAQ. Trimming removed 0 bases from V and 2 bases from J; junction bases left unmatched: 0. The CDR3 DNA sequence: TGTGCCAGCAGCTTAGCGACAGGGGCCTACGAGCAGTACTTC. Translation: CASSLATGAYEQYF.

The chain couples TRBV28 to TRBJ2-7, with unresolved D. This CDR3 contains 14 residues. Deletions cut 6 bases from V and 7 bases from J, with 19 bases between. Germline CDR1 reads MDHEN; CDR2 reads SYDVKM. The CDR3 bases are TGTGCCAGCAGCCTTTTTGGTCGACTCGGAGAGCAGTACTTC. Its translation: CASSLFGRLGEQYF.

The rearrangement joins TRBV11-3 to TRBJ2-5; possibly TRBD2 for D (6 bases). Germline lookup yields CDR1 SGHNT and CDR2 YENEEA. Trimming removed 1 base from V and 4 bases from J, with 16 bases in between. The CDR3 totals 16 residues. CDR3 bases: TGTGCCAGCAGCTTAGGAGGTGGCGGGGTCACAGAGACCCAGTACTTC. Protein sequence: CASSLGGGGVTETQYF.

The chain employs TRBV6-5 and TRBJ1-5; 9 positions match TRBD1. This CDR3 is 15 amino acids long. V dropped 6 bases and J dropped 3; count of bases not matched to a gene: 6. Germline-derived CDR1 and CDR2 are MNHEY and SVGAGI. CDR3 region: CASRQGQGSNQPQHF. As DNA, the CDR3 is TGTGCCAGCAGACAGGGACAGGGATCCAATCAGCCCCAGCATTTT.

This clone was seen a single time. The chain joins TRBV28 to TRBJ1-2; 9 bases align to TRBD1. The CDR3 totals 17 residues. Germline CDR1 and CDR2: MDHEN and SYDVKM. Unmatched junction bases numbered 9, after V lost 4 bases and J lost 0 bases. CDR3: CASSSDPRTGANYGYTF. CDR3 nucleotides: TGTGCCAGCAGTTCCGACCCCCGGACAGGGGCTAACTATGGCTACACCTTC.

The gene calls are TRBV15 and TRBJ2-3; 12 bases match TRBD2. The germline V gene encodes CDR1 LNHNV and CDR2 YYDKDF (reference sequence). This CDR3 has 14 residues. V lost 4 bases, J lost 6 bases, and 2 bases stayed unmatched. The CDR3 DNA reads TGTGCCACCAGCAAGACTAGCGGGGGTGATACGCAGTATTTT. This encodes CATSKTSGGDTQYF.

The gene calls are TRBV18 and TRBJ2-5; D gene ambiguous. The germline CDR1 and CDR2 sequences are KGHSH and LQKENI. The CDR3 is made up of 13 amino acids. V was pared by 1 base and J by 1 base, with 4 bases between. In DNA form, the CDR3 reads TGTGCCAGCTCACCACTCTCCCAAGAGACCCAGTACTTC. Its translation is CASSPLSQETQYF.

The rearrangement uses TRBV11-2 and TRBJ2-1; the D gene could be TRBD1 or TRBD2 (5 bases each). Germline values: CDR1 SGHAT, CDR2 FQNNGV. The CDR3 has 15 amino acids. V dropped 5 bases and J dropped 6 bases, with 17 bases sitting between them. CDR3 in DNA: TGTGCCAGCAGCCACCAGACGGGGCAGGGCAATGAGCAGTTCTTC. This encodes CASSHQTGQGNEQFF.

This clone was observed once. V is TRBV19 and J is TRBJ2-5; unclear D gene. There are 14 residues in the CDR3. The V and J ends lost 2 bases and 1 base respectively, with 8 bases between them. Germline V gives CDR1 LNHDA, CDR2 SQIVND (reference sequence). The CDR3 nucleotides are TGTGCCAGTAGTATAATGGATACCCAAGAGACCCAGTACTTC. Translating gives CASSIMDTQETQYF.

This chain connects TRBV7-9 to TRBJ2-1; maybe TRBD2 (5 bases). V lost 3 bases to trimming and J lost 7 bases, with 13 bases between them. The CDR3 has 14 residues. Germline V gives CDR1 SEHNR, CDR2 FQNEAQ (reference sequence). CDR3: CASSLGFSGNEQFF. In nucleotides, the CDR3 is TGTGCCAGCAGCTTGGGGTTCTCGGGGAATGAGCAGTTCTTC.

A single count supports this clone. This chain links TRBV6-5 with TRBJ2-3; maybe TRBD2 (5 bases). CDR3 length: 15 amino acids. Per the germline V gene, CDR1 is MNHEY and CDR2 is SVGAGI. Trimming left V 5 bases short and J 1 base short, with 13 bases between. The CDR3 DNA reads TGTGCCAGCAGTCAGGACTTAGCTCGCACAGATACGCAGTATTTT. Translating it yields CASSQDLARTDTQYF.

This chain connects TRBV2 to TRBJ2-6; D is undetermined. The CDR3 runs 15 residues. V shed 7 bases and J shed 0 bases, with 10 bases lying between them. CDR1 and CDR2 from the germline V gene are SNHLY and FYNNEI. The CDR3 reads CASKTTLSGANVLTF. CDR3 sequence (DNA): TGTGCCAGCAAAACCACCCTCTCTGGGGCCAACGTCCTGACTTTC. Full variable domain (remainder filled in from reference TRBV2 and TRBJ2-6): EPEVTQTPSHQVTQMGQEVILRCVPISNHLYFYWYRQILGQKVEFLVSFYNNEISEKSEIFDDQFSVERPDGSNFTLKIRSTKLEDSAMYFCASKTTLSGANVLTFGAGSRLTVL.

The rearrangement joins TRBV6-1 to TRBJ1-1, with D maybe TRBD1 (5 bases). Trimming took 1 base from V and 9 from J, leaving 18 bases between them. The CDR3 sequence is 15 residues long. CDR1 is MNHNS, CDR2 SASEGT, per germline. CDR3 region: CASSEGGSPPLKAFF. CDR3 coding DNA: TGTGCCAGCAGTGAAGGGGGCAGCCCACCACTTAAAGCTTTCTTT.